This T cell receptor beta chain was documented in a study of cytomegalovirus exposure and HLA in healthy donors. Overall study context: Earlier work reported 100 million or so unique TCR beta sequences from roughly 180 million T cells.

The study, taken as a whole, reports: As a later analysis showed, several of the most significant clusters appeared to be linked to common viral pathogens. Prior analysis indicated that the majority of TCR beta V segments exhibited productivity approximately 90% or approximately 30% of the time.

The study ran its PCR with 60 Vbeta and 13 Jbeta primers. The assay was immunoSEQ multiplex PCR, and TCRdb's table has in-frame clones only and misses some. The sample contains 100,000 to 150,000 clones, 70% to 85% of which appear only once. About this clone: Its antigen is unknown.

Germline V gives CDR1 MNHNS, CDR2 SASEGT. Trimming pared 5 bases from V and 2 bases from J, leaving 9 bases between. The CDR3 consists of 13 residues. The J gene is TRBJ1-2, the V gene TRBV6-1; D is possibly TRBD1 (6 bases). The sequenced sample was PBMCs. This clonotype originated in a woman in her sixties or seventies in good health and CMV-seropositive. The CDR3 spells CASSQRGNYGYTF. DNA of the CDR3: TGTGCCAGCAGTCAAAGGGGGAACTATGGCTACACCTTC.